This T cell receptor (beta chain) was documented in a study of T-cell memory formation after mild COVID-19. In the study overall: TCR clusters were mostly donor specific.

The study's findings and limits: Whether day 37 second-wave clones are SARS-CoV-2-specific was not confirmed. Among contracting clones, CD4+ were mainly CM/EM and CD8+ enriched in EMRA.

MiXCR, run by TCRdb on the 5' RACE reads, gives a single entry per CDR3 protein. Here the sample spans approximately 410,000 distinct CDR3 sequences, around 22% being singletons. Note on this clonotype: Its antigen is not identified.

Sequencing input: PBMCs or a T cell subset sorted from them (not recorded which). The source is an adult woman who had mild COVID-19 (a few samples of this study predate the infection). Cell type and time point are not known.

The CDR3 loop reads CASSREGMNYGYTF. CDR3 nucleotides: TGCGCCAGCAGCCGGGAAGGGATGAACTATGGCTACACCTTC. V gene TRBV5-1 combines with J gene TRBJ1-2; D gene uncertain. Trimming shortened V by 4 bases and J by 2 bases, and 12 bases separated the two germline ends. CDR3 length: 14 residues. Germline loops: CDR1 SGHRS, CDR2 YFSETQ.